The 21 T cell receptor beta chains given below trace back to one sample, sequenced in a study of blood T cells in healthy people across ages. A J-beta primer mix and a sample-barcoded 5' primer were used in a second PCR of roughly 6 to 11 cycles. TCRdb re-called the 5' RACE reads with MiXCR, one entry per CDR3 protein. Of under 1 million distinct CDR3 sequences in the sample, around 42% were seen once. Source material: blood. These receptors were obtained from a man aged 55-75 years in good health.

This clonotype turned up a few times. V usage is TRBV7-2 and J usage is TRBJ2-5; 8 bases are a match to TRBD2. The CDR3 length is 15 residues. V was clipped by 4 bases and J by 6 bases; unmatched bases: 10. Germline assignment: CDR1 SGHTA and CDR2 FQGNSA. CDR3 protein: CASSYRGGQLKTQYF. The CDR3 coding sequence is TGTGCCAGCAGCTACCGGGGGGGCCAGCTGAAGACCCAGTACTTC.

The chain joins TRBV29-1 to TRBJ2-3; 11 nucleotides agree with TRBD2. Germline CDR1 reads SQVTM; CDR2 reads ANQGSEA. The CDR3 extends over 15 amino acids. The junction had 8 bases not matched to a gene; V was cut back by 5 bases and J by 4 bases. Here the CDR3 DNA reads TGCAGCGTTCCTAAGACTAGCGGGGTATCAGATACGCAGTATTTT. The encoded protein is CSVPKTSGVSDTQYF.

The rearrangement joins TRBV9 to TRBJ2-3; tentative D call: TRBD1 (5 bases). Germline assignment: CDR1 SGDLS and CDR2 YYNGEE. This CDR3 has 15 residues. The germline V and J ends were trimmed by 4 bases and 2 bases, with 14 bases remaining between them. CDR3: CASSLHRWDTDTQYF. CDR3 nucleotide sequence: TGTGCCAGCAGCCTACACAGGTGGGACACAGATACGCAGTATTTT.

The chain carries TRBV25-1 and TRBJ2-3; 7 positions match TRBD1. The CDR3 totals 14 residues. With 5 bases clipped from V and 6 bases from J, the junction kept 8 bases outside the gene matches. From germline, CDR1 is MGHDK and CDR2 SYGVNS. The CDR3 spells CASSNDLTGDTQYF. DNA of the CDR3: TGTGCCAGCAGTAATGATCTGACAGGGGATACGCAGTATTTT.

This clonotype occurred many times. The rearrangement joins TRBV9 to TRBJ2-7; no reliable D call. The CDR3 covers 14 residues. Germline V lookup: CDR1 SGDLS, CDR2 YYNGEE. The V gene lost 2 bases and the J gene lost 2 bases, with 11 bases spanning the gap. The CDR3 nucleotides are TGTGCCAGCAGCGTCCTGGACGGAGCCTACGAGCAGTACTTC. The encoded protein is CASSVLDGAYEQYF.

V gene TRBV21-1 combines with J gene TRBJ2-1; the table's D gene call, TRBD1, was not cross checked with the DNA. TRBV21-1 is designated a pseudogene. The CDR3 covers 18 residues. As DNA, the CDR3 is TGTGCCAGCAGCACCCAACCCCCGGGACACCAGCACCACAATGAGCAGTTCTTC. Its translation: CASSTQPPGHQHHNEQFF.

The CDR3 bases are TGTGCCAGCAGCTTAGGTCCCGGGGGTAGCAATCAGCCCCAGCATTTT. Translated, it gives CASSLGPGGSNQPQHF. V and J are TRBV7-2 and TRBJ1-5; D perhaps matches TRBD1 (5 bases). The germline gives CDR1 SGHTA, CDR2 FQGNSA. V was trimmed by 1 base and J by 0 bases, leaving 10 bases between them. The CDR3 has 16 amino acids.

The rearrangement joins TRBV20-1 to TRBJ2-7; 10 nucleotides match TRBD2. The CDR3 has 12 residues. Germline V gene data show CDR1 as DFQATT and CDR2 as SNEGSKA (reference sequence). CDR3 DNA sequence: TGCAGCCTCCAGCGGGGGGGCTACGAGCAGTACTTC. It specifies CSLQRGGYEQYF.

V and J are TRBV27 and TRBJ2-1; 7 bases are a match to TRBD2. Looked up from germline, CDR1 is MNHEY and CDR2 is SMNVEV (reference sequence). This CDR3 spans 15 amino acids. The junction had 14 bases not matched to a gene; V was cut back by 7 bases and J by 8 bases. The chain's CDR3 is CASKSGGLKYDEQFF. The DNA of the CDR3 is TGTGCCAGCAAGAGTGGGGGACTAAAATACGATGAGCAGTTCTTC.

The table lists this clonotype with a few counts. DNA of the CDR3: TGTGCCAGCAGTTACGGGGGCACATCTGAAGCTTTCTTT. Protein: CASSYGGTSEAFF. V usage is TRBV6-2 or TRBV6-3 and J usage is TRBJ1-1, with D possibly matching TRBD1 (6 bases). CDR1 and CDR2 from the germline V gene are MNHEY and SVGEGT. The CDR3 runs 13 residues. V lost 2 bases to trimming and J lost 6 bases, with 10 bases between them.

In the case of this clonotype: Compared with germline, one end of the junction differs, possibly owing to a read error. The chain combines TRBV12-3 or TRBV12-4 with TRBJ1-4; tentatively, D is TRBD1 (5 bases). The CDR3 sequence is 15 residues long. The CDR3 DNA reads TGTACCAGCTCCCTGGGCGGGACGGAGCAAGAAAAACTGTTTTTT. This encodes CTSSLGGTEQEKLFF.

The chain recombines TRBV20-1 with TRBJ1-5; D not certain. There are 14 residues in the CDR3. CDR1 is DFQATT, CDR2 SNEGSKA, per germline (reference sequence). V lost 3 bases and J 0 bases, leaving 9 bases between the germline ends. CDR3: CSARDVNSNQPQHF. As DNA, the CDR3 is TGCAGTGCTAGGGACGTCAATAGCAATCAGCCCCAGCATTTT.

A few counts support this clonotype. J is TRBJ1-1 and V is TRBV20-1, with D perhaps matching TRBD1 (5 bases). Germline lookup yields CDR1 DFQATT and CDR2 SNEGSKA (reference sequence). The V end was cut by 0 bases, the J end by 8 bases, with 10 bases between. This CDR3 spans 12 amino acids. DNA of the CDR3: TGCAGTGCTAGAGATTCTGGGGGAGAAGCTTTCTTT. This encodes CSARDSGGEAFF.

This clonotype has just a few counts. This chain connects TRBV7-2 to TRBJ2-3, with no clear D. This CDR3 contains 16 residues. Germline loops: CDR1 SGHTA, CDR2 FQGNSA. Trimming cost V 5 bases and J 2 bases, with 17 bases left between them. CDR3 sequence reads: CASSPYFQAPTDTQYF. The CDR3 nucleotides are TGTGCCAGCAGCCCTTACTTTCAAGCCCCCACAGATACGCAGTATTTT.

The chain employs TRBV27 and TRBJ1-5; a weak D match, TRBD1 (5 bases). V shed 5 bases and J shed 6 bases, with 17 bases lying between them. Germline V gene lookup returns CDR1 MNHEY and CDR2 SMNVEV (reference sequence). This CDR3 is built from 15 residues. Here the CDR3 reads CASSPSRESGQPQHF. In DNA, the CDR3 is TGTGCCAGCAGTCCCTCCAGGGAGTCCGGTCAGCCCCAGCATTTT.

In this sample, this clonotype turned up a few times. The chain employs TRBV4-1 and TRBJ2-1; 7 positions agree with TRBD2. Germline values: CDR1 MGHRA, CDR2 YSYEKL. The length of the CDR3 is 17 residues. The junction had 12 bases not matched to a gene; V was cut back by 0 bases and J by 7 bases. The CDR3 DNA follows: TGCGCCAGCAGCCAAGATAGGGAGGGTCCACTGGGGAATGAGCAGTTCTTC. Its translation is CASSQDREGPLGNEQFF.

The chain joins TRBV6-2 or TRBV6-3 to TRBJ2-7, with D tentatively TRBD1 (6 bases). This CDR3 is 17 amino acids long. Germline lookup yields CDR1 MNHEY and CDR2 SVGEGT. Trimming stripped 0 bases from V and 2 bases from J, with 17 bases between. CDR3 nucleotides: TGTGCCAGCAGTTACTCGTTGCAACGGGACAATGCCTACGAGCAGTACTTC. The encoded protein is CASSYSLQRDNAYEQYF.

V gene TRBV30 combines with J gene TRBJ2-4, with TRBD2 matching over 10 bases. J lost 2 bases, V lost 0 bases, and 7 bases had no gene match. CDR1 and CDR2 from the germline V gene are GTSNPN and SVGIG (reference sequence). The CDR3 sequence is 17 residues long. CDR3 amino acids: CAWSVPSAGGTKNIQYF. DNA of the CDR3: TGTGCCTGGAGTGTGCCTTCAGCGGGGGGGACCAAAAACATTCAGTACTTC.

In its sample, this clonotype was seen a few times. One junction end does not reproduce the germline sequence, and a read error may be involved. This chain connects TRBV5-1 to TRBJ2-1; unclear D gene. The CDR3 runs 16 residues. The germline CDR1 and CDR2 sequences are SGHRS and YFSETQ. The CDR3 sequence: CAGSSKVVGSYNEQFF. The CDR3 nucleotides are TGCGCCGGCAGCTCCAAAGTCGTCGGCTCCTACAATGAGCAGTTCTTC.

The rearrangement uses TRBV30 and TRBJ2-4, with D uncertain. This CDR3 has 12 residues. Between the trimmed V and J ends, which lost 3 bases and 13 bases, there was a span of 16 bases. Germline assignment: CDR1 GTSNPN and CDR2 SVGIG (reference sequence). This CDR3 is CAWSAHSQTQYF. CDR3 bases: TGTGCCTGGAGCGCGCACTCCCAAACCCAGTACTTC.

This clonotype was detected a few times. The chain is built from TRBV29-1 and TRBJ2-1; D ambiguous. Germline V lookup: CDR1 SQVTM, CDR2 ANQGSEA. With 5 bases removed from V and 10 bases from J, the gap between germline ends came to 15 bases. The CDR3 length is 12 residues. CDR3 bases: TGCAGCGTTTGCGGAGTTAGCCGAGAGCAGTTCTTC. Amino acids: CSVCGVSREQFF.